The clone carrying this TCR beta chain was counted between two and nine times. The target antigen is unknown. Regarding time point: newly diagnosed GD, antithyroid drugs for less than 3 months. RNA isolated from PBMCs was used to make the TCR library. The data were obtained in a study of regulatory T cells in long-lasting Graves disease. Study-level points and caveats: It is possible that accuracy was reduced by the small size of the sample.

Construction of TCR beta libraries relied on iRepertoire HTBI primers and on Arm-PCR targeting CDR3 regions. Using its own MiXCR run on the multiplex PCR reads, TCRdb lists one record per CDR3 protein. Of about 210,000 distinct CDR3 sequences in the sample, roughly 19% were seen once. These same records also appear under a second study, on T cells in Graves' hyperthyroidism and ophthalmopathy. This second report adds: First-round RT-PCR with HTBI primers amplified the TCR CDR3 region. In blood, most of the thyroid clonotypes expanded above 0.001 were also present.

The specimen was peripheral blood mononuclear cells (PBMCs), collected at new diagnosis, from a patient treated with antithyroid drugs. The receptor was isolated from a woman aged 25 to 39 with Graves disease.

The CDR3 coding sequence is TGTGCCAGCAGCTGGGGGACTAGCGGATACGAGCAGTACTTC. Translation: CASSWGTSGYEQYF. This sequence joins TRBV7-2 and TRBJ2-7; 11 nucleotides agree with TRBD2. V trimming: 4 bases; J trimming: 4 bases; junction bases outside the gene matches: 3. Germline assignment: CDR1 SGHTA and CDR2 FQGNSA. The CDR3 has 14 residues.